The rows below give T cell receptor beta chains drawn from one sample of a study of blood T cell repertoires in COVID-19. The repertoire was sequenced with immunoSEQ multiplex PCR; TCRdb's copy has only in-frame clones and lacks some. In the table there are around 25,000 clones, about 88% of which are singletons. Sequencing was done on a sample of peripheral blood. Every receptor here comes from a man aged 70 or older in a cohort sampled during active COVID-19. CDR3s include the opening cysteine and the closing phenylalanine or tryptophan. A D gene is named only where the DNA matches it firmly. Clone size is not always given. Where it is, it says once, few, many or a class for expanded clones.

>TRBD1|TRBJ1-5|TRBV11-2|once
CASSLQGGNQPQHF
TGTGCCAGCAGCTTACAGGGGGGAAATCAGCCCCAGCATTTT
>-|TRBJ1-1|TRBV18|-
CASSPRTPGESEAFF
TGTGCCAGCTCACCAAGGACACCGGGGGAGAGTGAAGCTTTCTTT
>TRBD1|TRBJ2-7|TRBV2|few
CASRQGILDEQYF
TGTGCCAGCAGACAGGGGATTCTGGACGAGCAGTACTTC
>-|TRBJ1-6|TRBV28|-
CASSFLDSGDSPLHF
TGTGCCAGCAGTTTCCTCGATTCGGGGGATTCACCCCTCCACTTT
>-|TRBJ2-4|TRBV29-1|-
CSVGGGKNIQYF
TGCAGCGTTGGAGGAGGCAAAAACATTCAGTACTTC
>TRBD1|TRBJ2-3|TRBV5-4|-
CASSPDRGHGTQYF
TGTGCCAGCAGCCCGGACAGGGGGCACGGTACGCAGTATTTT
>TRBD1|TRBJ2-6|TRBV7-2|-
CASSSTGGTGANVLTF
TGTGCCAGCAGCTCGACAGGGGGAACTGGGGCCAACGTCCTGACTTTC
>-|TRBJ1-2|TRBV6-2/TRBV6-3|-
CASSYGQNYGYTF
TGTGCCAGCAGTTACGGACAGAACTATGGCTACACCTTC
>-|TRBJ2-1|TRBV27|-
CASSKPPGWSSYNEQFF
TGTGCCAGCAGTAAGCCGCCGGGGTGGAGCTCCTACAATGAGCAGTTCTTC
>TRBD1|TRBJ1-1|TRBV23-1|-
CASSDPGQGALNTEAFF
TGCGCCAGCAGTGACCCGGGACAGGGGGCTTTGAACACTGAAGCTTTCTTT
>-|TRBJ1-2|TRBV27|-
CASSPRSSGYGYTF
TGTGCCAGCAGTCCCCGGAGCTCCGGTTATGGCTACACCTTC
>TRBD2|TRBJ2-1|TRBV25-1|-
CASRGGGSSYNEQFF
TGTGCCAGCAGGGGCGGGGGGAGCTCCTACAATGAGCAGTTCTTC
>-|TRBJ1-1|TRBV2|-
CASRMGGLYTEAFF
TGTGCCAGCAGGATGGGAGGGTTATACACTGAAGCTTTCTTT
>-|TRBJ1-5|TRBV28|once
CASRPTGFQPQHF
TGTGCCAGCAGGCCCACAGGGTTTCAGCCCCAGCATTTT
>-|TRBJ2-1|TRBV7-6|-
CASSRRGQAAGANEQFF
TGTGCCAGCAGCCGCCGGGGTCAGGCGGCAGGGGCCAATGAGCAGTTCTTC
>TRBD1|TRBJ1-6|TRBV7-2|once
CASSLSGGYNSPLHF
TGTGCCAGCAGCTTGTCAGGGGGCTATAATTCACCCCTCCACTTT
>TRBD2|TRBJ2-3|TRBV4-1|-
CASSQEVLAGEASTDTQYF
TGCGCCAGCAGCCAAGAAGTCCTAGCGGGGGAAGCTAGCACAGATACGCAGTATTTT
>-|TRBJ2-1|TRBV7-6|once
CASSSRGAGPLVGGDEQFF
TGTGCCAGCAGCTCCAGGGGGGCGGGTCCACTGGTTGGTGGGGATGAGCAGTTCTTC
>TRBD2|TRBJ2-1|TRBV9|-
CASSVGLAGGPVHEQFF
TGTGCCAGCAGCGTGGGATTAGCGGGAGGGCCGGTACATGAGCAGTTCTTC
>TRBD1|TRBJ1-1|TRBV28|-
CASVSDRATEAFF
TGTGCCAGCGTATCAGACAGGGCCACTGAAGCTTTCTTT
>TRBD2|TRBJ2-7|TRBV5-1|-
CASRSSGSINEQYF
TGCGCCAGCAGGAGTAGCGGGAGCATCAACGAGCAGTACTTC
>TRBD2|TRBJ2-1|TRBV10-2|-
CASSEGLAGPQNEQFF
TGCGCCAGCAGTGAAGGGCTAGCGGGACCCCAGAATGAGCAGTTCTTC
>-|TRBJ1-2|TRBV4-1|-
CASSQGFRGVEYGYTF
TGCGCCAGCAGCCAAGGGTTCAGGGGCGTAGAATATGGCTACACCTTC
>TRBD2|TRBJ2-7|TRBV7-2|-
CASSSGGGSLYEQYF
TGTGCCAGCAGCTCTGGAGGCGGGAGTTTATACGAGCAGTACTTC
>-|TRBJ2-5|TRBV7-8|-
CASSRAEPPETQYF
TGTGCCAGCAGCAGAGCGGAGCCCCCAGAGACCCAGTACTTC
>TRBD1|TRBJ1-6|TRBV9|once
CASSAGTGGGSPLHF
TGTGCCAGCAGCGCCGGGACAGGGGGAGGATCACCCCTCCACTTT
>TRBD2|TRBJ2-7|TRBV18|-
CASSPELAGHEQYF
TGTGCCAGCTCACCGGAACTAGCGGGGCACGAGCAGTACTTC
>TRBD2|TRBJ2-7|TRBV9|-
CASSVSGGGYEQYF
TGTGCCAGCAGCGTATCGGGAGGGGGCTACGAGCAGTACTTC
>-|TRBJ1-5|TRBV10-1|few
CASSEGLGNQPQHF
TGCGCCAGCAGTGAGGGTCTAGGCAATCAGCCCCAGCATTTT
>TRBD1|TRBJ2-7|TRBV12-3/TRBV12-4|-
CASSFGQGSEQYF
TGTGCCAGCAGTTTCGGACAGGGATCCGAGCAGTACTTC
>TRBD1|TRBJ1-5|TRBV19|-
CASRGNRGNNQPQHF
TGTGCCAGTAGGGGTAACAGGGGAAACAATCAGCCCCAGCATTTT
>-|TRBJ1-4|TRBV7-7|-
CASSATSGENEKLFF
TGTGCTAGCAGCGCCACCTCGGGAGAAAATGAAAAACTGTTTTTT
>-|TRBJ2-2|TRBV12-3/TRBV12-4|once
CASSATGFGELFF
TGTGCCAGCAGTGCTACAGGGTTCGGGGAGCTGTTTTTT
>TRBD1|TRBJ2-1|TRBV6-8|-
CASSYPPTGGPACSYNEQFF
TGTGCCAGCAGTTACCCCCCCACAGGGGGGCCAGCTTGCTCCTACAATGAGCAGTTCTTC
>-|TRBJ1-6|TRBV14|-
CASSQVGVKGSPLHF
TGTGCCAGCAGCCAAGTCGGGGTTAAGGGTTCACCCCTCCACTTT
>-|TRBJ2-5|TRBV27|-
CASSHRGETQYF
TGTGCCAGCAGCCATCGGGGAGAGACCCAGTACTTC
>-|TRBJ1-2|TRBV27|-
CASSFSRGLNYGYTF
TGTGCCAGCAGTTTTTCGCGGGGGCTGAACTATGGCTACACCTTC
>TRBD2|TRBJ2-5|TRBV18|-
CASSSGTSGRETQYF
TGTGCCAGCTCATCCGGGACTAGCGGTCGGGAGACCCAGTACTTC
>-|TRBJ1-1|TRBV5-1|once
CASSLRGLMNTEAFF
TGCGCCAGCAGCTTGAGGGGTCTAATGAACACTGAAGCTTTCTTT
>TRBD2|TRBJ2-1|TRBV10-3|-
CAIRPGTSNYNEQFF
TGTGCCATCAGGCCCGGGACTAGCAATTACAATGAGCAGTTCTTC
>-|TRBJ2-7|TRBV4-1|-
CASSRFDSGSYEQYF
TGCGCCAGCAGCCGGTTCGACTCCGGCTCCTACGAGCAGTACTTC